This TCR beta chain was identified in a study of OX40 agonist ivuxolimab in advanced cancers. Whole-study results and caveats: CD8+ T cells averaged more expanded clones than CD4+. Specificity for antigen went undetermined in the expanded peripheral T cells.

A history of autoimmune disease or systemic immunosuppression excluded patients. Some clones are missing from TCRdb's copy, which holds only in-frame ones; the method was immunoSEQ multiplex PCR. In the table there are roughly 67,000 clones, around nine tenths of which are singletons. CDR1 is SGHDN, CDR2 FVKESK, per germline. The J segment lost 5 bases and the V segment lost 5 bases, leaving 4 bases of the junction unmatched. There are 14 residues in the CDR3. A note on this clone: Its target is unknown.

The receptor's source is an adult with an advanced solid tumor such as melanoma, head and neck, liver or kidney cancer. The V and J genes are TRBV14 and TRBJ2-7, with 12 bases fitting TRBD2. The sequencing used CD4+ or CD8+ T cells sorted from blood, collected in a trial of the OX40 agonist ivuxolimab. The CDR3 here is CASSFLAGGNEQYF. The DNA of the CDR3 is TGTGCCAGCAGCTTTCTAGCGGGAGGGAACGAGCAGTACTTC.